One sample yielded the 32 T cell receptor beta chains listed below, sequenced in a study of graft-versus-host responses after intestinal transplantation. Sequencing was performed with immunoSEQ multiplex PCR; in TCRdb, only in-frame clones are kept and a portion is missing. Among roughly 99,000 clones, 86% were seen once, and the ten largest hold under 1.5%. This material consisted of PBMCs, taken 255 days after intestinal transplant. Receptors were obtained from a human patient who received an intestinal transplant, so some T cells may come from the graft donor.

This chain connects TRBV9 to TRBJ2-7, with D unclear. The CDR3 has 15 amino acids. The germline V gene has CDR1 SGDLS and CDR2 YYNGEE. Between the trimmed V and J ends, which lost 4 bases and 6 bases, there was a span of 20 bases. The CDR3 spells CASSPGRTFGGEQYF. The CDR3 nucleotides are TGTGCCAGCAGCCCCGGACGGACCTTCGGCGGCGAGCAGTACTTC.

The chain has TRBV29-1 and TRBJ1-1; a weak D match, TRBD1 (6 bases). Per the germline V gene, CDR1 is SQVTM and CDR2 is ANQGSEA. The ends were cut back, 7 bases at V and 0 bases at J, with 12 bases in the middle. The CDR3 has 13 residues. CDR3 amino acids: CSGGGRMNTEAFF. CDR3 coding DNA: TGCAGCGGCGGGGGGCGCATGAACACTGAAGCTTTCTTT. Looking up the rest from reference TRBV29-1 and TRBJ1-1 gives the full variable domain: SAVISQKPSRDICQRGTSLTIQCQVDSQVTMMFWYRQQPGQSLTLIATANQGSEATYESGFVIDKFPISRPNLTFSTLTVSNMSPEDSSIYLCSGGGRMNTEAFFGQGTRLTVV.

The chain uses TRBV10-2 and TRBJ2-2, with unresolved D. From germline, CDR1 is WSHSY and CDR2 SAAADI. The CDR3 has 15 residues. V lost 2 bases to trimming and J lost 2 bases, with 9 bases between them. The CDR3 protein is CASSELHPNTGELFF. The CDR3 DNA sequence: TGCGCCAGCAGTGAGCTCCATCCTAACACCGGGGAGCTGTTTTTT.

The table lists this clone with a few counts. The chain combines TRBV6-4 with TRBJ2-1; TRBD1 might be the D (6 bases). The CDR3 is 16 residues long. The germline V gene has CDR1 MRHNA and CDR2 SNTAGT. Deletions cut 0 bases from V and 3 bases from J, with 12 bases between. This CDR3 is CASSDSGGKGYNEQFF. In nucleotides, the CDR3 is TGTGCCAGCAGTGACTCAGGGGGAAAGGGCTACAATGAGCAGTTCTTC.

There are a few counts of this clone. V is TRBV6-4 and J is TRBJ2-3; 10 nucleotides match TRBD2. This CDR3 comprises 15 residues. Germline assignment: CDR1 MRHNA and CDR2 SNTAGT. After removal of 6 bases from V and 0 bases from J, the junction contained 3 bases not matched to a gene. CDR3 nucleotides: TGTGCCAGCAGCCCTAGCGGGGGAAGCACAGATACGCAGTATTTT. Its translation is CASSPSGGSTDTQYF.

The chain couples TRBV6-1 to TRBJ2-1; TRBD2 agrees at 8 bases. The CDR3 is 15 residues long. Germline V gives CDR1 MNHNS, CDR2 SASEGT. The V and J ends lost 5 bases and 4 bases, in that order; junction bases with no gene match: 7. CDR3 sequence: CASSPGTRVYNEQFF. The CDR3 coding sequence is TGTGCCAGCAGTCCCGGGACTAGGGTATACAATGAGCAGTTCTTC.

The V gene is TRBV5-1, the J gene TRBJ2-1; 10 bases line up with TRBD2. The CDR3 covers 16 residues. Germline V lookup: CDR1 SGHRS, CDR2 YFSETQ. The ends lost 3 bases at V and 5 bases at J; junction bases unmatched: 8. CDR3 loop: CASSSSGRLKDNEQFF. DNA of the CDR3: TGCGCCAGCAGCTCTAGCGGGAGACTTAAGGACAATGAGCAGTTCTTC.

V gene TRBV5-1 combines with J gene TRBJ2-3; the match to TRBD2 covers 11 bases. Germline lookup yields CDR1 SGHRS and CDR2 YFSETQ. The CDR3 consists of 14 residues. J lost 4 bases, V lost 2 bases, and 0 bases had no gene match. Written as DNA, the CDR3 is TGCGCCAGCAGCTTTAGCGGGGGGGCAGATACGCAGTATTTT. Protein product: CASSFSGGADTQYF. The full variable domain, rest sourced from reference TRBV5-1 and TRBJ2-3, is KAGVTQTPRYLIKTRGQQVTLSCSPISGHRSVSWYQQTPGQGLQFLFEYFSETQRNKGNFPGRFSGRQFSNSRSEMNVSTLELGDSALYLCASSFSGGADTQYFGPGTRLTVL.

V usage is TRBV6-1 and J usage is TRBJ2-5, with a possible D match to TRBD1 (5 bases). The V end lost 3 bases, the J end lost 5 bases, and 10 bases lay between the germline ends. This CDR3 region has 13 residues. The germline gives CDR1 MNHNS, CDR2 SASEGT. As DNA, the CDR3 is TGTGCCAGCAGTGAGGACAATAGCGAGACCCAGTACTTC. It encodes CASSEDNSETQYF.

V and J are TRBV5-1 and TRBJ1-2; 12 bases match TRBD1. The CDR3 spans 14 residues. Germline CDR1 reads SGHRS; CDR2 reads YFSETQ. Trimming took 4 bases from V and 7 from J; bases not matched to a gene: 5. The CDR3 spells CASSPGTGGVGYTF. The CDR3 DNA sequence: TGCGCCAGCAGCCCCGGGACAGGGGGCGTTGGCTACACCTTC.

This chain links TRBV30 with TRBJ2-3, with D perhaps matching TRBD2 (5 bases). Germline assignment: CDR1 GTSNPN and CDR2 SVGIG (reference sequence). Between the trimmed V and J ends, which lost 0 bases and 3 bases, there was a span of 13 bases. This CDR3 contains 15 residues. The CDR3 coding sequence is TGTGCCTGGAGTGTACTAGGGCCGAGGACAGATACGCAGTATTTT. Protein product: CAWSVLGPRTDTQYF.

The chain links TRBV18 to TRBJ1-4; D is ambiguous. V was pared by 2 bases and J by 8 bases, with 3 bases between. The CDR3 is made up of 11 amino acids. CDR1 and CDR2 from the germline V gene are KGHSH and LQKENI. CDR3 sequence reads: CASSPGEKLFF. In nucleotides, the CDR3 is TGTGCCAGCTCACCAGGAGAAAAACTGTTTTTT.

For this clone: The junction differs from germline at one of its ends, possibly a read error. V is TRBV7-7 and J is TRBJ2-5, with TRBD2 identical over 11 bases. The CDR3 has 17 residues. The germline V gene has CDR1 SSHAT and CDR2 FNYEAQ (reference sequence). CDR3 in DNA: TGTGCTAGCAGCCCTACACTAGCGGGGGACCCTGTGGAGACCCAGTACTTC. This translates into CASSPTLAGDPVETQYF.

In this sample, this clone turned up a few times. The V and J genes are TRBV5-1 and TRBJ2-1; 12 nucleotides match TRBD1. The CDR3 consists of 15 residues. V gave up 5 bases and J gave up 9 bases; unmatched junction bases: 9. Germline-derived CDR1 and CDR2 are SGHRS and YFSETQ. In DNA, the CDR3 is TGCGCCAGCAGTAGGGGGACAGGGGGCTGGAGTGAGCAGTTCTTC. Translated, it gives CASSRGTGGWSEQFF.

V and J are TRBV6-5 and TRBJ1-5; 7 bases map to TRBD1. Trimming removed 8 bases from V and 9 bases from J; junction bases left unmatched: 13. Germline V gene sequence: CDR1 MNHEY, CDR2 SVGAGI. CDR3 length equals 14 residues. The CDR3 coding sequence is TGTGCCAGCTCCCGACAGGGAGGATCAATGCCCCAGCATTTT. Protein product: CASSRQGGSMPQHF.

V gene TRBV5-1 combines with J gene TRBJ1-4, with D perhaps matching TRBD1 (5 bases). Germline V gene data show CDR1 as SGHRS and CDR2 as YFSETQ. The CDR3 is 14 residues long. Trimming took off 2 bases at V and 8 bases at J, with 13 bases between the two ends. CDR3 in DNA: TGCGCCAGCAGCTTATTCCGGGGGGAGGAAAAACTGTTTTTT. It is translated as CASSLFRGEEKLFF.

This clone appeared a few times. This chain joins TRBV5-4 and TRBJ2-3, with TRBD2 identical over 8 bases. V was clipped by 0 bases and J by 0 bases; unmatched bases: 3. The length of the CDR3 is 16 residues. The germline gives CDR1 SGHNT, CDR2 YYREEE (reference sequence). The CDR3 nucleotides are TGTGCCAGCAGCTTGGGGGCGGGGGGTAGCACAGATACGCAGTATTTT. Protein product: CASSLGAGGSTDTQYF.

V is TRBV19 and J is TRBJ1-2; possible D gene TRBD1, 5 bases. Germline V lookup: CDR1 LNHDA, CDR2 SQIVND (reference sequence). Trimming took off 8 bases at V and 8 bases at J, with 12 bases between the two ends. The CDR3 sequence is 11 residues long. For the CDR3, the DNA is TGTGCCAGTGCCCAGGGCGGCGGCTACACCTTC. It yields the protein CASAQGGGYTF. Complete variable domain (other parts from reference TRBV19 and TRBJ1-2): DGGITQSPKYLFRKEGQNVTLSCEQNLNHDAMYWYRQDPGQGLRLIYYSQIVNDFQKGDIAEGYSVSREKKESFPLTVTSAQKNPTAFYLCASAQGGGYTFGSGTRLTVV.

CDR3 nucleotides: TGTGCCAGCAGTGGGGAGGGGGCAAAATGGGGCAATCAGCCCCAGCATTTT. This encodes CASSGEGAKWGNQPQHF. This sequence joins TRBV6-1 and TRBJ1-5; 7 bases agree with TRBD1. There are 17 residues in the CDR3. The trim removed 4 bases at V and 2 bases at J, leaving 11 bases unmatched. The germline V gene has CDR1 MNHNS and CDR2 SASEGT.

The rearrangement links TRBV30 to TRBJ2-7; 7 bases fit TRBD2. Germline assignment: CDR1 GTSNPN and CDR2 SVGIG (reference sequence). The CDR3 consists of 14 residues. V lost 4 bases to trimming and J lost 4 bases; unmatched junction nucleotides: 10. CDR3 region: CAWNFSGETYEQYV. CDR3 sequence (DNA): TGTGCCTGGAATTTCAGCGGGGAAACTTACGAGCAGTACGTC.

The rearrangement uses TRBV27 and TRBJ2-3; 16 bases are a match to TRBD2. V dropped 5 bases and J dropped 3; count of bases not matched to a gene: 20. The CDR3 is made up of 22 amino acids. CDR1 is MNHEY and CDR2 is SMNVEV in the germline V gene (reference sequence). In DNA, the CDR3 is TGTGCCAGCAGTATACCGGGACTAGCGGGAGGGCCGGTCAATGGGGCGACAGATACGCAGTATTTT. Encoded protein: CASSIPGLAGGPVNGATDTQYF.

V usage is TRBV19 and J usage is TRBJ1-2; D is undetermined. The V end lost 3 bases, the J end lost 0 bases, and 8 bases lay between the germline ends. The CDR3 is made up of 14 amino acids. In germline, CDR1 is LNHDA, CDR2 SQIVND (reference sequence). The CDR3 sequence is CASSIQATNYGYTF. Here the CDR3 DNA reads TGTGCCAGTAGTATCCAAGCCACTAACTATGGCTACACCTTC.

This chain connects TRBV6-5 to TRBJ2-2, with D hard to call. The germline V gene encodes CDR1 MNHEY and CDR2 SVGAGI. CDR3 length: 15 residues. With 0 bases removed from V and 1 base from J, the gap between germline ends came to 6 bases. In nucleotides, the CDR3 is TGTGCCAGCAGTTACTCTATACAGAACACCGGGGAGCTGTTTTTT. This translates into CASSYSIQNTGELFF.

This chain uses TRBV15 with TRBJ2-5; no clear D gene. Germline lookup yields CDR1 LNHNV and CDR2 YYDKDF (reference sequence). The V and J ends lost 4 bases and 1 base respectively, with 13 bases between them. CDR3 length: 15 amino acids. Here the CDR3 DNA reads TGTGCCACCAGCAAGCTCGGCAGAAGCCAAGAGACCCAGTACTTC. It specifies CATSKLGRSQETQYF.

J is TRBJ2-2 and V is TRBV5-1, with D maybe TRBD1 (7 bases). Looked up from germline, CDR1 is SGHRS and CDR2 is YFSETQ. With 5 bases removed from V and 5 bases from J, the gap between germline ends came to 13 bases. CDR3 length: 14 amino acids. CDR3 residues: CASSDRDSTGELFF. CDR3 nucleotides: TGCGCCAGCAGTGACAGGGACTCTACCGGGGAGCTGTTTTTT.

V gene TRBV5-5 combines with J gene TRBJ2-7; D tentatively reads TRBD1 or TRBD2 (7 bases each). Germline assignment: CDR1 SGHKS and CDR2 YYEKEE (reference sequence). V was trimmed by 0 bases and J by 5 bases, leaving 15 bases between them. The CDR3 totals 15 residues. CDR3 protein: CASSLGWGGGDEQYF. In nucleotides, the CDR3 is TGTGCCAGCAGCTTGGGGTGGGGAGGGGGCGACGAGCAGTACTTC.

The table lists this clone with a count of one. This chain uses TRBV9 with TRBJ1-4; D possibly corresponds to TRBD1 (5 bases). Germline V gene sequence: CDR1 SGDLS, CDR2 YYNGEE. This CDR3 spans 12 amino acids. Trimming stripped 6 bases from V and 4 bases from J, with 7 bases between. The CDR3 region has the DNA TGTGCCAGCAAGGGGAATAATGAAAAACTGTTTTTT. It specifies CASKGNNEKLFF.

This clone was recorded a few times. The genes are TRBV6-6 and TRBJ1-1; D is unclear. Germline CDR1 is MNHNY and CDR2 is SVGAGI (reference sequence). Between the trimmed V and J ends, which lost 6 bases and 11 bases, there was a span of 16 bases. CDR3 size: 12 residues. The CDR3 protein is CASRGEPSGAFF. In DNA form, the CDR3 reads TGTGCCAGCAGAGGTGAGCCTTCGGGGGCTTTCTTT.

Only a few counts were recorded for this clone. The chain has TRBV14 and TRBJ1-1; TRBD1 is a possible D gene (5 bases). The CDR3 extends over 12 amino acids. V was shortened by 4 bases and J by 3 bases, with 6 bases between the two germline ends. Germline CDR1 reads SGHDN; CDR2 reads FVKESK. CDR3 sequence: CASSRGDTEAFF. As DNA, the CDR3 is TGTGCCAGCAGCCGGGGGGACACTGAAGCTTTCTTT.

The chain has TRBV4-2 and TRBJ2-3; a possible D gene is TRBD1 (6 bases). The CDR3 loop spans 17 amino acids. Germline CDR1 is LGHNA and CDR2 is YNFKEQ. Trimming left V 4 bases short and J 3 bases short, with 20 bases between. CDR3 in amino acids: CASSPPTLRGLTDTQYF. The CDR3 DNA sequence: TGTGCCAGCAGCCCCCCCACTTTGAGGGGGTTGACAGATACGCAGTATTTT.

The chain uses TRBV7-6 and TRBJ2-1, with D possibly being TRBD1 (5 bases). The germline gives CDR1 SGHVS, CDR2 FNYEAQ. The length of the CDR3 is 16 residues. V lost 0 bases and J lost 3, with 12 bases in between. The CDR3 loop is CASSLASRVIYNEQFF. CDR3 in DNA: TGTGCCAGCAGCTTAGCATCCAGGGTCATCTACAATGAGCAGTTCTTC.

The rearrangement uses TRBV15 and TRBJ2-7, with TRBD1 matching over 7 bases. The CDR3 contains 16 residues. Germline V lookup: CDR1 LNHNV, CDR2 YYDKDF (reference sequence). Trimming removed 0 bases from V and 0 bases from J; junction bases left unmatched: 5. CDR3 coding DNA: TGTGCCACCAGCAGAGATCTGGGACAGATCTCCTACGAGCAGTACTTC. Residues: CATSRDLGQISYEQYF.